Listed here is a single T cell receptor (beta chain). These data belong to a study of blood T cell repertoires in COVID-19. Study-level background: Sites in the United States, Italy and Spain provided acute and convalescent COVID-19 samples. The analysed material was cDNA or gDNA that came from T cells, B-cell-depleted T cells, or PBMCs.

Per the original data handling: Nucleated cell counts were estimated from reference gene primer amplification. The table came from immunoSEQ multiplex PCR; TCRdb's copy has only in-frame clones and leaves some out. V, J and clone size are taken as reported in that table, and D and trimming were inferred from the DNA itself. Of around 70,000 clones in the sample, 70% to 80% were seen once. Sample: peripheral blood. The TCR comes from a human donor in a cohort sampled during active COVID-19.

The CDR3 DNA reads TGTGCCAGCAGCACCCGTCCAGGGAATAATTCACCCCTCCACTTT. It codes for CASSTRPGNNSPLHF. The chain links TRBV9 to TRBJ1-6; TRBD1 might be the D (5 bases). V lost 4 bases and J lost 5, with 13 bases in between. Germline loops: CDR1 SGDLS, CDR2 YYNGEE. This CDR3 comprises 15 residues.